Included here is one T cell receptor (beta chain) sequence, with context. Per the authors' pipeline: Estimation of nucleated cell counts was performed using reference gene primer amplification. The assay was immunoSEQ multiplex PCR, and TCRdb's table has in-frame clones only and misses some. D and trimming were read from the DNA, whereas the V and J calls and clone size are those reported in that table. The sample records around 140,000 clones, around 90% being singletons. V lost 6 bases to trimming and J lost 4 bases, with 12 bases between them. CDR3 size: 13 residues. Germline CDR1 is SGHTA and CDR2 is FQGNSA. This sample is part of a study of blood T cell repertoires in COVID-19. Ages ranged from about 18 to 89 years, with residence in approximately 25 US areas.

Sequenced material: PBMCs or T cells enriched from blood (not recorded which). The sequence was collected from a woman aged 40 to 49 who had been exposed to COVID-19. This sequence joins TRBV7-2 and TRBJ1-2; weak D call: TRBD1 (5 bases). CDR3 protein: CASSSPQGYGYTF. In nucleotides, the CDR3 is TGTGCCAGCAGTTCTCCCCAGGGCTATGGCTACACCTTC.